A single sample gave rise to the 19 T cell receptor beta chains below, sequenced in a study of shared clonotypes between healthy human individuals. The method was immunoSEQ multiplex PCR; TCRdb's version includes in-frame clones alone and lacks a portion of them. The table shows 2 million to 2.5 million clones, with approximately 95% occurring only once. The material sequenced was naive CD4+ T cells sorted from blood. Stated subset: CD45RA+ positively selected. The receptors originated from a man aged 18 to 30 in good health.

The chain has TRBV4-1 and TRBJ1-5; tentative D call: TRBD1 (5 bases). V shed 3 bases and J shed 3 bases, with 12 bases lying between them. Germline CDR1 is MGHRA and CDR2 is YSYEKL. The CDR3 runs 15 residues. The CDR3 nucleotides read TGCGCCAGCAGCCAGATACCAGGGCTCAATCAGCCCCAGCATTTT. This translates into CASSQIPGLNQPQHF.

The gene calls are TRBV6-1 and TRBJ2-2; D perhaps matches TRBD2 (5 bases). This CDR3 has 15 amino acids. The germline V and J ends were trimmed by 0 bases and 4 bases, with 9 bases remaining between them. Per germline, CDR1 MNHNS and CDR2 SASEGT. The CDR3 coding sequence is TGTGCCAGCAGTGAAGCATGGCTAGCCACCGGGGAGCTGTTTTTT. This sequence encodes CASSEAWLATGELFF.

To note about this clone: This sample also contains other DNA sequences that code for the same CDR3. This sequence joins TRBV5-1 and TRBJ2-1; D not certain. The germline gives CDR1 SGHRS, CDR2 YFSETQ. Trimming shortened V by 0 bases and J by 6 bases, and 7 bases separated the two germline ends. CDR3 size: 13 residues. Here the CDR3 reads CASSLVFGNEQFF. In nucleotides, the CDR3 is TGCGCCAGCAGCTTGGTATTCGGCAATGAGCAGTTCTTC.

This clone was observed a single time. This chain uses TRBV10-2 with TRBJ1-6, with no clear D. V was trimmed by 11 bases and J by 2 bases, leaving 10 bases between them. The CDR3 length is 13 residues. Germline CDR1 and CDR2: WSHSY and SAAADI. The CDR3 sequence: CASSDPYNSPLHF. The CDR3 nucleotides are TGCGCCTCCAGCGATCCCTATAATTCACCCCTCCACTTT.

The chain joins TRBV2 to TRBJ2-3; the D gene could be TRBD1 or TRBD2 (5 bases each). The germline CDR1 and CDR2 sequences are SNHLY and FYNNEI. There are 15 residues in the CDR3. V shed 4 bases and J shed 0 bases, with 11 bases lying between them. The CDR3: CASSGEGSSTDTQYF. The CDR3 DNA reads as TGTGCCAGCAGTGGTGAGGGGTCTAGCACAGATACGCAGTATTTT.

Only one count was recorded for this clone. This chain joins TRBV5-1 and TRBJ1-1; no definite D call. Per germline, CDR1 SGHRS and CDR2 YFSETQ. CDR3 length: 14 residues. V was trimmed by 4 bases and J by 4 bases, leaving 14 bases between them. This chain's CDR3 is CASSPSGFATEAFF. Here the CDR3 DNA reads TGCGCCAGCAGCCCGTCGGGGTTTGCCACTGAAGCTTTCTTT.

CDR3 amino acids: CASSQEGRGREKLFF. In DNA form, the CDR3 reads TGCGCCAGCAGCCAAGAGGGCAGGGGCCGTGAAAAACTGTTTTTT. The V call is TRBV4-1, the J call TRBJ1-4; perhaps TRBD1 as D (6 bases). Per the germline V gene, CDR1 is MGHRA and CDR2 is YSYEKL. Trimming cost V 0 bases and J 7 bases, with 12 bases left between them. The CDR3 consists of 15 residues.

This chain links TRBV5-1 with TRBJ1-5; D might be TRBD1 (5 bases). CDR1 is SGHRS and CDR2 is YFSETQ in the germline V gene. Trimming pared 0 bases from V and 7 bases from J, leaving 14 bases between. This CDR3 spans 15 amino acids. CDR3 region: CASSLAAGYGQPQHF. In DNA form, the CDR3 reads TGCGCCAGCAGCTTGGCCGCAGGGTACGGCCAGCCCCAGCATTTT.

The CDR3 loop is CATVRGAGEKLFF. The DNA of the CDR3 is TGTGCCACTGTCCGGGGAGCAGGGGAAAAACTGTTTTTT. This chain uses TRBV11-2 with TRBJ1-4; D might be TRBD1 (5 bases). V was trimmed by 10 bases and J by 8 bases, leaving 17 bases between them. CDR3 length equals 13 residues. CDR1 SGHAT and CDR2 FQNNGV come from the germline V gene.

In regard to this clone: Other DNA sequences from this sample encode an identical CDR3 as well. V usage is TRBV7-9 and J usage is TRBJ2-7; 7 bases are shared with TRBD1. After removal of 2 bases from V and 2 bases from J, the junction contained 0 bases not matched to a gene. CDR1 is SEHNR and CDR2 is FQNEAQ in the germline V gene (reference sequence). The CDR3 contains 13 residues. The CDR3 DNA sequence: TGTGCCAGCAGCTTAACAGGGGCCTACGAGCAGTACTTC. It encodes CASSLTGAYEQYF. Combining the CDR3 with reference TRBV7-9 and TRBJ2-7 gives the whole variable domain DTGVSQNPRHKITKRGQNVTFRCDPISEHNRLYWYRQTLGQGPEFLTYFQNEAQLEKSRLLSDRFSAERPKGSFSTLEIQRTEQGDSAMYLCASSLTGAYEQYFGPGTRLTVT.

This chain uses TRBV18 with TRBJ2-3; 11 bases line up with TRBD2. Germline assignment: CDR1 KGHSH and CDR2 LQKENI. The ends lost 3 bases at V and 7 bases at J; junction bases unmatched: 12. CDR3 length: 17 amino acids. The CDR3 DNA reads as TGTGCCAGCTCACCCCTTCGAACTAGCGGGAGTACGAATACGCAGTATTTT. Amino acid sequence: CASSPLRTSGSTNTQYF.

The chain recombines TRBV7-3 with TRBJ2-2; 13 bases agree with TRBD2. Germline CDR1 SGHTA, CDR2 FQGTGA. Trimming took 2 bases from V and 0 from J; bases not matched to a gene: 3. The length of the CDR3 is 18 residues. The CDR3 bases are TGTGCCAGCAGCTTAGGACTAGCGGGGGCCGCGAACACCGGGGAGCTGTTTTTT. Protein: CASSLGLAGAANTGELFF.

The gene calls are TRBV6-1 and TRBJ1-5, with D perhaps TRBD1 (6 bases). The germline V gene encodes CDR1 MNHNS and CDR2 SASEGT. The CDR3 runs to 15 residues. Trimming took 6 bases from V and 5 from J, leaving 17 bases between them. Written as DNA, the CDR3 is TGTGCCAGCAGGGCGGAACAGGGTCCGTATCAGCCCCAGCATTTT. This gives the protein CASRAEQGPYQPQHF.

The gene calls are TRBV6-1 and TRBJ2-3, with 10 nucleotides matching TRBD2. The germline gives CDR1 MNHNS, CDR2 SASEGT. CDR3 size: 16 residues. The V gene end was trimmed by 4 bases and the J gene end by 2 bases; junction bases not matched to a gene: 6. CDR3 in amino acids: CASSGLAGAPTDTQYF. The DNA of the CDR3 is TGTGCCAGCAGTGGCCTAGCGGGAGCACCCACAGATACGCAGTATTTT.

As regards this clone: Additional DNA sequences in this sample encode the identical CDR3. The genes are TRBV28 and TRBJ1-2, with D possibly matching TRBD1 (5 bases). The CDR3 contains 12 residues. From germline, CDR1 is MDHEN and CDR2 SYDVKM. V lost 3 bases to trimming and J lost 4 bases, with 6 bases between them. The CDR3 spells CASSLQGYGYTF. The CDR3 coding sequence is TGTGCCAGCAGTTTGCAGGGCTATGGCTACACCTTC.

The V gene is TRBV5-4, the J gene TRBJ1-6, with 10 bases fitting TRBD1. J lost 10 bases, V lost 3 bases, and 4 bases had no gene match. Germline CDR1 is SGHNT and CDR2 is YYREEE (reference sequence). The CDR3 sequence is 14 residues long. The CDR3 nucleotides are TGTGCCAGCAGCTGGATGACAGGGGGCTCACCCCTCCACTTT. This translates into CASSWMTGGSPLHF.

V and J are TRBV6-5 and TRBJ2-7, with a tentative D call TRBD2 (5 bases). Trimming cost V 6 bases and J 7 bases, with 16 bases left between them. The CDR3 loop spans 13 amino acids. The germline CDR1 and CDR2 sequences are MNHEY and SVGAGI. The CDR3 spells CASSRPPGLEQYF. The CDR3 DNA sequence: TGTGCCAGCAGCCGCCCGCCGGGATTAGAGCAGTACTTC.

CDR3 bases: TGCGCCAGCAGCCCCTTGGGGACAGATAACACCGGGGAGCTGTTTTTT. Protein product: CASSPLGTDNTGELFF. V is TRBV5-1 and J is TRBJ2-2, with 7 bases that match TRBD1. This CDR3 has 16 amino acids. Germline trimming cut 4 bases from V and 2 bases from J; bases unmatched to any gene: 8. CDR1 and CDR2 from the germline V gene are SGHRS and YFSETQ.

Points on this clone: The same CDR3 also results from other DNA sequences found in this sample. CDR3 coding DNA: TGTGCCAGCAGTCAGGGCCTTAGCAATCAGCCCCAGCATTTT. It codes for CASSQGLSNQPQHF. The chain joins TRBV2 to TRBJ1-5; D might be TRBD1 (5 bases). CDR1 is SNHLY, CDR2 FYNNEI, per germline. V was pared by 5 bases and J by 0 bases, with 8 bases between. This CDR3 contains 14 residues.